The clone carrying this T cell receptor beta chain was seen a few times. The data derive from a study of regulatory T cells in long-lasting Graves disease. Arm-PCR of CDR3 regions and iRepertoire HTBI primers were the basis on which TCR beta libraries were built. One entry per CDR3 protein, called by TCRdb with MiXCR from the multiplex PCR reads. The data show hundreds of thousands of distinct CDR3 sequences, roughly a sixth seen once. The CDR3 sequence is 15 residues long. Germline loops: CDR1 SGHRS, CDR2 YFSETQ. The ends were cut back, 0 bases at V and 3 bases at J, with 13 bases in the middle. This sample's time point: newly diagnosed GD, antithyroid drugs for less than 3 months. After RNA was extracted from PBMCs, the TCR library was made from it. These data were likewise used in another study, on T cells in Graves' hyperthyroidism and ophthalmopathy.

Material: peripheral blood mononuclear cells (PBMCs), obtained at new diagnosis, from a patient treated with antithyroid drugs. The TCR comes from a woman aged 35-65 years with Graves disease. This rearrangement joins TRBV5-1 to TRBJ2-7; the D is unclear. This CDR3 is CASSLALNSDYEQYF. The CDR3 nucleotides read TGCGCCAGCAGCTTGGCTTTGAACAGCGACTACGAGCAGTACTTC.